The 23 T cell receptor beta chains below all came from one sample that was sequenced in a study of CD8+ T cells in alopecia areata. Treatment described: oral pan-JAK inhibitor, 5-10 mg twice daily. Extraction of RNA preceded its reverse transcription into cDNA, which served as the sequencing template. The assay was immunoSEQ multiplex PCR, and TCRdb's table has in-frame clones only and misses some. The data hold 75,000 to 85,000 clones, with around two thirds observed a single time. The sequencing used CD8+ T cells sorted from blood, collected at week 24, from a patient treated with tofacitinib. The receptors derive from a human donor with alopecia areata.

This clone was counted once. The chain uses TRBV30 and TRBJ1-1; D is uncertain. Trimming pared 1 base from V and 4 bases from J, leaving 7 bases between. CDR1 is GTSNPN and CDR2 is SVGIG in the germline V gene (reference sequence). This CDR3 region has 12 residues. The CDR3 sequence is CAWSDLGTEAFF. The DNA for the CDR3 is TGTGCCTGGAGTGACCTAGGCACTGAAGCTTTCTTT.

The rearrangement links TRBV30 to TRBJ1-1; D not certain. CDR3 length: 14 amino acids. Germline V gene lookup returns CDR1 GTSNPN and CDR2 SVGIG (reference sequence). The V gene lost 2 bases and the J gene lost 1 base, with 11 bases spanning the gap. CDR3 protein: CAWSMMQTNTEAFF. The CDR3 nucleotides read TGTGCCTGGAGTATGATGCAGACGAACACTGAAGCTTTCTTT.

The chain has TRBV5-1 and TRBJ1-5, with 7 bases lining up with TRBD1. This CDR3 has 18 amino acids. Germline CDR1 and CDR2: SGHRS and YFSETQ. V lost 5 bases and J lost 1; bases outside the gene matches: 15. CDR3 nucleotide sequence: TGCGCCAGCAGACCCGAGGGGCAGGGGGTCCTGAGCAATCAGCCCCAGCATTTT. This encodes CASRPEGQGVLSNQPQHF.

The sample holds a few counts of this clone. The chain employs TRBV4-1 and TRBJ1-5, with D unclear. Germline assignment: CDR1 MGHRA and CDR2 YSYEKL. The V and J ends lost 4 bases and 0 bases respectively, with 7 bases between them. The CDR3 has 14 residues. The CDR3 nucleotides read TGCGCCAGCAGCCCTTCCCCTAGCAATCAGCCCCAGCATTTT. Amino acids: CASSPSPSNQPQHF.

This clone was counted once. This chain joins TRBV4-1 and TRBJ2-7; D not resolved. Trimming cost V 1 base and J 3 bases, with 13 bases left between them. CDR3 length: 15 amino acids. CDR1 and CDR2 from the germline V gene are MGHRA and YSYEKL. The CDR3 protein is CASSQGPGLLYEQYF. The CDR3 DNA reads as TGCGCCAGCAGCCAAGGCCCAGGCTTACTCTACGAGCAGTACTTC.

This clone turned up a few times. The chain carries TRBV6-5 and TRBJ2-1; 8 positions agree with TRBD2. CDR1 is MNHEY and CDR2 is SVGAGI in the germline V gene. CDR3 length: 14 residues. The V gene end was trimmed by 4 bases and the J gene end by 4 bases; junction bases not matched to a gene: 3. As DNA, the CDR3 is TGTGCCAGCAGTTCTAGCGGGCCATACAATGAGCAGTTCTTC. Translated, it gives CASSSSGPYNEQFF.

The chain links TRBV15 to TRBJ2-3; TRBD2 matches at 9 bases. Looked up from germline, CDR1 is LNHNV and CDR2 is YYDKDF (reference sequence). The junction had 9 bases not matched to a gene; V was cut back by 3 bases and J by 2 bases. There are 17 residues in the CDR3. The CDR3 is CATSSPVAGALTDTQYF. The CDR3 region has the DNA TGTGCCACCAGCAGTCCAGTAGCGGGGGCCCTCACAGATACGCAGTATTTT.

The chain is built from TRBV6-5 and TRBJ2-1, with TRBD2 identical over 7 bases. CDR3 length: 16 residues. The junction had 9 bases not matched to a gene; V was cut back by 0 bases and J by 7 bases. Germline V gene sequence: CDR1 MNHEY, CDR2 SVGAGI. CDR3 sequence (DNA): TGTGCCAGCAGTTACTCGTGGGGGGGTAGTAGAAATGAGCAGTTCTTC. Encoded protein: CASSYSWGGSRNEQFF.

The chain recombines TRBV9 with TRBJ1-2; D not resolved. V lost 4 bases, J lost 4 bases, and 11 bases lay in between. This CDR3 has 13 residues. CDR1 SGDLS and CDR2 YYNGEE come from the germline V gene. The CDR3, as DNA: TGTGCCAGCAGCCCTGGAAGGGTCTATGGCTACACCTTC. This translates into CASSPGRVYGYTF.

Only one count was recorded for this clone. The V gene is TRBV7-9, the J gene TRBJ1-1, with D unclear. The germline V gene encodes CDR1 SEHNR and CDR2 FQNEAQ (reference sequence). V was clipped by 5 bases and J by 4 bases, with 14 bases between them. The length of the CDR3 is 14 residues. CDR3 bases: TGTGCCAGCAGCCTGGTTATCTCGGGCACTGAAGCTTTCTTT. Translating it yields CASSLVISGTEAFF.

The V gene is TRBV7-9, the J gene TRBJ1-1; 8 nucleotides agree with TRBD1. V lost 6 bases to trimming and J lost 3 bases; unmatched junction nucleotides: 0. The CDR3 sequence is 12 residues long. The germline V gene encodes CDR1 SEHNR and CDR2 FQNEAQ (reference sequence). The CDR3 is CASRTGDTEAFF. DNA of the CDR3: TGTGCCAGCAGGACAGGGGACACTGAAGCTTTCTTT.

The V gene is TRBV5-4, the J gene TRBJ2-1; 8 bases match TRBD2. Per germline, CDR1 SGHNT and CDR2 YYREEE (reference sequence). This CDR3 region has 13 residues. Losses at the gene ends were 6 bases for V and 6 bases for J; bases not matched to a gene: 5. CDR3 residues: CASMPRGGNEQFF. In DNA form, the CDR3 reads TGTGCCAGCATGCCTCGGGGGGGCAATGAGCAGTTCTTC.

The chain has TRBV9 and TRBJ1-1, with D tentatively TRBD1 (6 bases). Between the trimmed V and J ends, which lost 1 base and 6 bases, there was a span of 16 bases. The CDR3 runs 15 residues. In germline, CDR1 is SGDLS, CDR2 YYNGEE. The CDR3 DNA is TGTGCCAGCAGCGTACTACAGGGCATTGGCGCTGAAGCTTTCTTT. Translated, it gives CASSVLQGIGAEAFF.

The chain combines TRBV27 with TRBJ1-4; D unclear. This CDR3 is 14 amino acids long. Germline V gives CDR1 MNHEY, CDR2 SMNVEV (reference sequence). The V and J ends lost 8 bases and 4 bases respectively, with 14 bases between them. Here the CDR3 DNA reads TGTGCCAGCCGGCCTTTGGGGAATAATGAAAAACTGTTTTTT. Protein sequence: CASRPLGNNEKLFF.

The V gene is TRBV7-6, the J gene TRBJ2-3, with a weak D call TRBD1 (6 bases). The germline V gene encodes CDR1 SGHVS and CDR2 FNYEAQ. The CDR3 loop spans 15 amino acids. Trimming removed 1 base from V and 2 bases from J, with 10 bases in between. CDR3 bases: TGTGCCAGCAGCTTAGAGGGACATAACACAGATACGCAGTATTTT. This sequence encodes CASSLEGHNTDTQYF.

CDR3 sequence: CASSRGRGAYNEQFF. The CDR3 region has the DNA TGCGCCAGCAGCCGAGGGAGGGGGGCGTACAATGAGCAGTTCTTC. The chain carries TRBV4-1 and TRBJ2-1; TRBD2 is a possible D gene (7 bases). V was shortened by 4 bases and J by 4 bases, with 14 bases between the two germline ends. The CDR3 has 15 amino acids. The V gene's germline CDR1 is MGHRA and CDR2 YSYEKL.

J is TRBJ1-5 and V is TRBV4-3; D is uncertain. Per germline, CDR1 LGHNA and CDR2 YSLEER. The V end was cut by 0 bases, the J end by 5 bases, with 11 bases between. The CDR3 extends over 15 amino acids. The CDR3 here is CASSQDRLGHQPQHF. The CDR3 nucleotides read TGCGCCAGCAGCCAAGATCGACTTGGGCATCAGCCCCAGCATTTT.

The chain is built from TRBV9 and TRBJ2-2; D is ambiguous. Looked up from germline, CDR1 is SGDLS and CDR2 is YYNGEE. The CDR3 consists of 13 residues. Trimming removed 0 bases from V and 6 bases from J, with 6 bases in between. CDR3 bases: TGTGCCAGCAGCGTAGGGCTAGCCGGGGAGCTGTTTTTT. Residues: CASSVGLAGELFF.

This chain uses TRBV5-1 with TRBJ2-1, with TRBD1 matching over 8 bases. The CDR3 totals 15 residues. Germline assignment: CDR1 SGHRS and CDR2 YFSETQ. Trimming at V came to 3 bases and at J to 7 bases, leaving 9 bases not matched to a gene. CDR3 DNA: TGCGCCAGCAGCTCCCAGGGGACAGGAGGGAATGAGCAGTTCTTC. Protein: CASSSQGTGGNEQFF.

The chain has TRBV7-6 and TRBJ2-3; 7 bases align to TRBD2. This CDR3 is built from 15 residues. Germline trimming cut 2 bases from V and 1 base from J; bases unmatched to any gene: 3. Germline V gene data show CDR1 as SGHVS and CDR2 as FNYEAQ. The chain's CDR3 is CASSLTLAGTDTQYF. CDR3 DNA sequence: TGTGCCAGCAGCTTAACCCTAGCGGGCACAGATACGCAGTATTTT.

This clone was seen just once. V usage is TRBV5-1 and J usage is TRBJ1-1; 8 positions agree with TRBD1. From germline, CDR1 is SGHRS and CDR2 YFSETQ. CDR3 length equals 18 residues. The ends lost 1 base at V and 5 bases at J; junction bases unmatched: 16. In nucleotides, the CDR3 is TGCGCCAGCAGCTTGTCGGCCAGGGGGCGACTGGAGTGGACTGAAGCTTTCTTT. This encodes CASSLSARGRLEWTEAFF. Full variable domain (outside the CDR3, taken from reference TRBV5-1 and TRBJ1-1): KAGVTQTPRYLIKTRGQQVTLSCSPISGHRSVSWYQQTPGQGLQFLFEYFSETQRNKGNFPGRFSGRQFSNSRSEMNVSTLELGDSALYLCASSLSARGRLEWTEAFFGQGTRLTVV.

This clone was recorded a few times. V usage is TRBV7-9 and J usage is TRBJ2-3, with 7 nucleotides matching TRBD2. Germline CDR1 SEHNR, CDR2 FQNEAQ (reference sequence). There are 15 residues in the CDR3. Germline trimming cut 7 bases from V and 4 bases from J; bases unmatched to any gene: 11. The DNA of the CDR3 is TGTGCCAGCATCCTAAGCGGGAATTGGGCAGATACGCAGTATTTT. Translated: CASILSGNWADTQYF.

The chain joins TRBV10-3 to TRBJ1-2; D unresolved. This CDR3 is built from 14 residues. Germline CDR1 ENHRY, CDR2 SYGVKD. Trimming removed 2 bases at V and 2 bases at J, with 9 bases between. The CDR3 DNA reads as TGTGCCATCAGTGAGCCTCCGGGGAACTATGGCTACACCTTC. Protein: CAISEPPGNYGYTF.